This TCR beta chain was retrieved from a study of blood T cell repertoires in COVID-19. V lost 5 bases and J 3 bases, leaving 6 bases between the germline ends. The germline V gene encodes CDR1 SGHTA and CDR2 FQGTGA. The CDR3 contains 12 residues. The assay was immunoSEQ multiplex PCR, and TCRdb's table has in-frame clones only and misses some. This sample yields fewer than 80,000 clones, of which approximately 78% are seen a single time; around 9.6% belongs to the top ten. This TCR was recovered from a woman older than 75 with acute or convalescent COVID-19. The V call is TRBV7-3, the J call TRBJ2-3, with D unclear. The specimen sequenced was peripheral blood. CDR3 sequence: CASSQNTDTQYF. The CDR3 region has the DNA TGTGCCAGCAGCCAAAATACAGATACGCAGTATTTT.